This TCR beta chain was sequenced in a study of early T cells in non-severe SARS-CoV-2 infection. The wider study: Alpha and beta chains were unpaired, from unsorted whole-blood bulk RNA.

Individual cDNA molecules received unique molecular identifiers. TCRdb reanalysed the 5' RACE reads using MiXCR and keeps one entry per CDR3 protein. The top ten hold approximately 6.1% of the sample, which has about 83,000 distinct CDR3 sequences, approximately 13% seen once. Details on this clonotype: Its antigen is not known.

General study points: VDJdb-based matching was biased toward anti-spike CD8 responses and missed private and CD4 specificities.

Germline CDR1 and CDR2: WNHNN and SYGVQD (reference sequence). V was pared by 0 bases and J by 8 bases, with 11 bases between. The CDR3 is 14 residues long. The chain carries TRBV10-1 and TRBJ2-1; D not resolved. The sequencing sample was made of whole blood. The clonotype was recovered from an adult who was a healthcare worker with PCR-confirmed SARS-CoV-2 infection or an uninfected control (not recorded which). CDR3 in amino acids: CASSESRQLHEQFF. The CDR3 nucleotides are TGCGCCAGCAGTGAGTCCCGGCAGCTTCATGAGCAGTTCTTC.